This passage covers 6 T cell receptor beta chains from one sample sequenced in a study of blood T cell repertoires in COVID-19. The data were produced by immunoSEQ multiplex PCR, yet TCRdb's version contains in-frame clones alone and is incomplete. The table includes some 110,000 clones, approximately 79% detected once. The sample was peripheral blood. The source is a man in his fifties with acute or convalescent COVID-19.

The V call is TRBV2, the J call TRBJ2-2, with D tentatively TRBD1 (5 bases). CDR3 size: 14 residues. V lost 5 bases and J 3 bases, leaving 10 bases between the germline ends. Germline CDR1 is SNHLY and CDR2 is FYNNEI. CDR3 bases: TGTGCCAGCAGTCAGGGTCGTGACACCGGGGAGCTGTTTTTT. Protein sequence: CASSQGRDTGELFF.

The chain carries TRBV6-1 and TRBJ1-3; no clear D gene. CDR3 length equals 13 residues. CDR1 is MNHNS, CDR2 SASEGT, per germline. V was cut by 3 bases and J by 1 base, with 4 bases left in between. The CDR3 coding sequence is TGTGCCAGCAGTGAGTCTTCTGGAAACACCATATATTTT. Amino acids: CASSESSGNTIYF.

The chain has TRBV9 and TRBJ1-5; D perhaps matches TRBD1 (5 bases). CDR3 length: 15 residues. V was trimmed by 3 bases and J by 0 bases, leaving 10 bases between them. CDR1 is SGDLS, CDR2 YYNGEE, per germline. The CDR3 nucleotides are TGTGCCAGCAGCGGGGGCAGTTATAGCAATCAGCCCCAGCATTTT. It is translated as CASSGGSYSNQPQHF. Based on the CDR3 plus reference TRBV9 and TRBJ1-5, the full variable domain is DSGVTQTPKHLITATGQRVTLRCSPRSGDLSVYWYQQSLDQGLQFLIQYYNGEERAKGNILERFSAQQFPDLHSELNLSSLELGDSALYFCASSGGSYSNQPQHFGDGTRLSIL.

This sequence joins TRBV28 and TRBJ2-3, with 9 positions matching TRBD2. Germline trimming cut 4 bases from V and 3 bases from J; bases unmatched to any gene: 5. This CDR3 region has 15 residues. Germline loops: CDR1 MDHEN, CDR2 SYDVKM. Written as DNA, the CDR3 is TGTGCCAGCAGTTCAGCGGGAGGCGGAACAGATACGCAGTATTTT. This gives the protein CASSSAGGGTDTQYF.

The chain is built from TRBV27 and TRBJ2-1; 11 positions agree with TRBD2. The CDR3 extends over 16 amino acids. The ends lost 1 base at V and 7 bases at J; junction bases unmatched: 6. Germline V gene lookup returns CDR1 MNHEY and CDR2 SMNVEV (reference sequence). The CDR3: CASSLFTSGRPNEQFF. The CDR3 bases are TGTGCCAGCAGTTTATTTACTAGCGGGAGACCAAATGAGCAGTTCTTC.

The chain employs TRBV9 and TRBJ1-2; 10 nucleotides match TRBD1. The V and J ends lost 1 base and 8 bases, in that order; junction bases with no gene match: 29. The germline CDR1 and CDR2 sequences are SGDLS and YYNGEE. The CDR3 contains 22 residues. CDR3: CASSVSALGTGAKDSLWRGYTF. The CDR3 DNA reads as TGTGCCAGCAGCGTAAGTGCCCTCGGGACAGGGGCGAAAGACTCGCTATGGAGGGGCTACACCTTC.